The clone carrying this T cell receptor beta chain was counted between two and nine times. The target antigen is unknown. Cycle 7 day 1, cycle 4 day 1, and baseline were the timepoints at which blood was sampled. Trimming removed 5 bases from V and 0 bases from J, with 10 bases in between. The germline V gene encodes CDR1 LNHDA and CDR2 SQIVND (reference sequence). This CDR3 has 14 amino acids. These data come from a study of OX40 agonist ivuxolimab in advanced cancers. Study-level findings and limits: In the 0.1 to 3.0 mg/kg range, CD4+ and CD8+ blood T cells had expanded clonally by week 6.

Profiling relied on immunoSEQ multiplex PCR, and the TCRdb table lists in-frame clones only, not all of them. In the table there are fewer than 90,000 clones, less than 95% of which are singletons. This clonotype was obtained from an adult with an advanced solid tumor such as melanoma, head and neck, liver or kidney cancer. This chain uses TRBV19 with TRBJ1-1; TRBD1 might be the D (6 bases). The material was CD4+ or CD8+ T cells sorted from blood, obtained in a trial of the OX40 agonist ivuxolimab. The CDR3 spells CASSPGAMNTEAFF. Here the CDR3 DNA reads TGTGCCAGTAGTCCGGGGGCGATGAACACTGAAGCTTTCTTT.